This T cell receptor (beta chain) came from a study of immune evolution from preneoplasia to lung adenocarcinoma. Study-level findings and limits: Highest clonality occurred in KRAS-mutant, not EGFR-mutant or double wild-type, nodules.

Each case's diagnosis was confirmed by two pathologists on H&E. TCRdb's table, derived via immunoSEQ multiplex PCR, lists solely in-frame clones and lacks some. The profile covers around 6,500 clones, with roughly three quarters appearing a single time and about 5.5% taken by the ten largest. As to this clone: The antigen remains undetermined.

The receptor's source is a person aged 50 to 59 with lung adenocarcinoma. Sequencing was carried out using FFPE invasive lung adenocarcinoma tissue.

CDR3 sequence reads: CSGWDWETQYF. In DNA, the CDR3 is TGCAGTGGGTGGGATTGGGAGACCCAGTACTTC. The chain recombines TRBV20-1 with TRBJ2-5; no firm D call. CDR1 is DFQATT and CDR2 is SNEGSKA in the germline V gene (reference sequence). The CDR3 loop spans 11 amino acids. The V and J ends lost 7 bases and 5 bases respectively, with 11 bases between them.